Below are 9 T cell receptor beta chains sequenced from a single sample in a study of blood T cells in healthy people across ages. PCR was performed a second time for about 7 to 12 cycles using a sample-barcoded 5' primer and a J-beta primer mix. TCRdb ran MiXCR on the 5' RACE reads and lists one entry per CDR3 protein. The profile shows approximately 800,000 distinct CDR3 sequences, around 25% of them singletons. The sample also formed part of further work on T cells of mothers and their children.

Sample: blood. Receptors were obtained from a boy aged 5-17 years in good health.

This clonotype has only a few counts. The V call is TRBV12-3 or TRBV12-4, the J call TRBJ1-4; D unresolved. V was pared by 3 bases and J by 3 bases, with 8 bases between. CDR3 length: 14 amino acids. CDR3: CASSFGWANEKLFF. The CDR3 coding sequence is TGTGCCAGCAGTTTCGGGTGGGCTAATGAAAAACTGTTTTTT.

CDR3 coding DNA: TGTGCCAGCAGCCCCTTGGGCAGGGGTCGGCAAAACATTCAGTACTTC. Translated: CASSPLGRGRQNIQYF. V gene TRBV27 combines with J gene TRBJ2-4; D is perhaps TRBD1 (6 bases). The germline CDR1 and CDR2 sequences are MNHEY and SMNVEV (reference sequence). V was clipped by 6 bases and J by 5 bases, with 20 bases between them. There are 16 residues in the CDR3.

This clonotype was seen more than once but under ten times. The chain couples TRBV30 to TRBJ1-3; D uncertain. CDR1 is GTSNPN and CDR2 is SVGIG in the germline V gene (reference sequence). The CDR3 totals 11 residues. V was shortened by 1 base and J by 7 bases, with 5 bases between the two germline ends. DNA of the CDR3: TGTGCCTGGAGTGCGGGGAACACCATATATTTT. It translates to CAWSAGNTIYF.

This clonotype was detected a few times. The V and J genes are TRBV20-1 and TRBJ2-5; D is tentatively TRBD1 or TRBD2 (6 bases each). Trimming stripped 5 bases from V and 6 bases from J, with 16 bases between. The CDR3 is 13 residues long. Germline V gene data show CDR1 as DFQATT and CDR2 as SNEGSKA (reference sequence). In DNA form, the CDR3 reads TGCAGTGCTGAACCCCAGGGGAGGAAGACCCAGTACTTC. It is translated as CSAEPQGRKTQYF.

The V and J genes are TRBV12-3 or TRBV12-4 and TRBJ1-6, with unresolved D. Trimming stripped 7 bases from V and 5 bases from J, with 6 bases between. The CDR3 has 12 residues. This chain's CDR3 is CASTSNNSPLHF. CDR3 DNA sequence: TGTGCCAGCACCTCAAATAATTCACCCCTCCACTTT.

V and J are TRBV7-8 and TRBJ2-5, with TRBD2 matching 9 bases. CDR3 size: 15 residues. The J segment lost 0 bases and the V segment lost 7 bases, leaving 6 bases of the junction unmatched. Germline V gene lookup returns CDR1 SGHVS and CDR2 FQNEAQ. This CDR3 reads CASNGLARNQETQYF. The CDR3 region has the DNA TGTGCCAGCAACGGACTAGCGAGAAACCAAGAGACCCAGTACTTC.

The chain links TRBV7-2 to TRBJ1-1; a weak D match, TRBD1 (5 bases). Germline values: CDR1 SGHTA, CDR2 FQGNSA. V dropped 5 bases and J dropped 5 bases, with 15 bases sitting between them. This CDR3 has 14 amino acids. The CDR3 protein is CASSPRGRWTEAFF. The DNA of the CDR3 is TGTGCCAGCAGCCCGCGGGGACGGTGGACTGAAGCTTTCTTT. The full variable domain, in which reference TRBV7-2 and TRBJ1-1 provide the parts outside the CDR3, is GAGVSQSPSNKVTEKGKDVELRCDPISGHTALYWYRQSLGQGLEFLIYFQGNSAPDKSGLPSDRFSAERTGGSVSTLTIQRTQQEDSAVYLCASSPRGRWTEAFFGQGTRLTVV.

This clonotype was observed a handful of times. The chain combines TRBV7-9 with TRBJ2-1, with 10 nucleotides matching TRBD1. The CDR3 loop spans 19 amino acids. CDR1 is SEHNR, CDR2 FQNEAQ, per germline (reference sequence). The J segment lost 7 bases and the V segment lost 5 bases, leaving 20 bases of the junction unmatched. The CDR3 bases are TGTGCCAGCAGCCTAGGATTCCGGGACAGGGGAGTAGAGAAGAATGAGCAGTTCTTC. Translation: CASSLGFRDRGVEKNEQFF.

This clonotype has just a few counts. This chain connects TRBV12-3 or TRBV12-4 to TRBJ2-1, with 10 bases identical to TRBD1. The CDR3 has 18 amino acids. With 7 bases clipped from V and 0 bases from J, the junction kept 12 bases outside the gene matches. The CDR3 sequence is CASTKGQGSLSSYNEQFF. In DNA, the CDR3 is TGTGCCAGCACTAAGGGACAGGGGAGTTTAAGCTCCTACAATGAGCAGTTCTTC.